This T cell receptor (beta chain) was recorded in a study of long-term antiretroviral therapy in people with HIV (dated by TCRdb to between 2021 and 2024). Describing the broader study: The earliest samples were collected approximately a decade before the 2015 WHO recommendation for immediate ART, a period when ART was typically delayed until CD4 counts fell. This retrospective serial study examined whether starting ART and sustained HIV suppression were associated with changes in the composition and diversity of the TRB repertoire in peripheral blood. Among the 30 to 35 participants with HIV, around ten were female. Test extractions of a monoclonal T-cell line alongside about 30 polyclonal samples showed no cross-contamination during QIAcube processing. The cohort contributed roughly 200 cryopreserved PBMC samples from a few dozen adults with confirmed HIV infection, collected serially over a mean of roughly 6 years (range 1-12).

The immunoSEQ hsTCRB v3.0 assay was used at survey level resolution to sequence the TRB variable region. The target sequencing depth for TRB was about 40,000-55,000 T-cell genomes per sample. Pooled TRB libraries were sequenced on an Illumina MiSeq with a v3 150-cycle kit. From the authors' description of their analysis: Analysis of repertoires was carried out in R inside a reproducible Nextflow workflow spanning QC, data transformation and analysis. Custom analyses were implemented in LymphoSeq2, an R package for AIRR-Seq data exploration. After excluding a few samples that yielded fewer than 5000 total TRB sequences, 190 or so HIV repertoires remained for analysis. Of the 188 retained HIV repertoires, approximately 60 were collected before and around 130 after ART initiation. Each repertoire was downsampled to 5000 TRB nucleotide sequences, and summary statistics were averaged across 100 downsampling iterations. The analysis kept only TRB sequences whose CDR3 regions were at least seven amino acids long. Diversity was assessed using a clonality score derived from Shannon entropy and using the Gini coefficient. Repertoire networks linked the top 5000 CDR3 amino acid sequences whenever two sequences differed by an edit distance of one. GLIPH2 predicted antigen specificity groups and MHC restriction for TRB CDR3 amino acid sequences. To flag known associations with CMV, EBV, HIV or tissue antigens, CDR3 amino acid sequences were compared against VDJdb and McPAS-TCR. Pre-ART, post-ART and control groups were compared with Wilcoxon signed-rank tests and Holm-Bonferroni correction. This immuneACCESS table, as held by TCRdb, lists in-frame sequences with V and J called but not all clones. Of the missing ones, under half trace to an unresolved V gene in checked studies; the others have no known cause. V and J calls and clone size are those listed in that table; D and trimming were worked out from the DNA. The sample table lists approximately 37,000 clones, around four fifths of them with a count of one. The ten largest make up roughly 5.8% of the sample.

Inclusion was restricted to participants for whom at least one PBMC sample before ART initiation and at least two post-ART samples were available. Treatment was received in the United States of America by all participants with HIV. Cryopreserved samples of about 0.9-11 million PBMC were thawed and washed before DNA extraction. At the time of the earliest PBMC sample, participants with HIV were aged between roughly 23 and 60 years. Each participant contributed PBMC samples from 1-4 timepoints before ART initiation and 2-8 timepoints after ART initiation, with a median of 7 samples. For every participant, serial HIV viral load, CD4+ T-cell count, ART history and demographic data were obtained. Genomic DNA was extracted from unsorted PBMC with a Qiagen kit on a QIAcube, with processing performed in batches of 12 samples. Concerning this clone: Its binding antigen is unknown. The record has no base qualities; no much larger clone is one base away.

Points the paper makes about the study in general: Narrower CDR3 length ranges were observed in HIV repertoires than in controls, and an antigen-experienced repertoire with only a slight naive shift after ART was suggested by the network structure. A significant increase in TRB diversity was found to be associated with ART initiation, although TRB diversity was observed to remain significantly below that of transplant donor controls even after long-term ART. Because PBMC availability was limited, only the TCR beta chain was sequenced, with no alpha chain pairing. Unsorted PBMC were profiled instead of sorted CD4+ and CD8+ T cells because pre-ART samples had limited cell numbers. Inferences about post-ART repertoire changes are limited because no data were available on ART adherence, viral resistance or therapy changes. The samples span the years 2004 to 2017, and the ART regimens used may be less effective than current regimens. Expanded TRB clones identified before ART initiation dominated the repertoire across all time points, though the dominance fluctuated and decreased in many PLHIV after ART.

This clonotype was sampled from a man younger than 30 with HIV. Sequencing used unsorted PBMCs, obtained 1 year after starting antiretroviral therapy.

The base sequence is TGTGCCAGCAGCGCGACAGGGGGTACGAGGCCTGAAGCTTTCTTT. It encodes CASSATGGTRPEAFF. Recombination linked TRBV9 to TRBJ1-1, with 9 middle bases fitting TRBD1. For CDR1 and CDR2, the germline V gene lists SGDLS and YYNGEE. From the cysteine up to the phenylalanine, the CDR3 has a length of 15 residues. CDR3 DNA is the only sequence kept; it has 45 bases, read in frame from the first base. The germline V and J ends show losses of 3 bases and 6 bases respectively, and no gene match explains 9 bases of the junction.